Listed here are 15 T cell receptor beta chains from one sample, sequenced in a study of response to subunit inactivated influenza vaccine. TCRdb reanalysed the RT-PCR reads using MiXCR and keeps one entry per CDR3 protein. The sample lists hundreds of thousands of distinct CDR3 sequences, around 8% occurring once. This specimen consisted of PBMCs from blood, obtained around 25 months after vaccination. Receptors were obtained from a man aged 45 to 75 who received an inactivated influenza vaccine.

This clonotype was seen ten or more times. V and J are TRBV3-1 and TRBJ2-1; a possible D gene is TRBD2 (5 bases). The CDR3 covers 16 residues. V lost 2 bases to trimming and J lost 1 base, with 12 bases between them. Germline CDR1 LGHDT, CDR2 YNNKEL (reference sequence). The CDR3 region has the DNA TGTGCCAGCAGCCAACGTCTAGCAGGTTCCTACAATGAGCAGTTCTTC. Amino acid sequence: CASSQRLAGSYNEQFF.

This clonotype appeared a few times. V is TRBV11-1 and J is TRBJ2-1, with 8 positions matching TRBD2. This CDR3 contains 19 residues. V lost 0 bases, J lost 0 bases, and 10 bases stayed unmatched. CDR1 and CDR2 from the germline V gene are SGHAT and FQDESV (reference sequence). The CDR3 reads CASSLAKRNSGVSYNEQFF. The CDR3 region has the DNA TGTGCCAGCAGCTTAGCTAAGAGGAATAGCGGGGTCTCCTACAATGAGCAGTTCTTC. The full variable domain, rest sourced from reference TRBV11-1 and TRBJ2-1, is EAEVAQSPRYKITEKSQAVAFWCDPISGHATLYWYRQILGQGPELLVQFQDESVVDDSQLPKDRFSAERLKGVDSTLKIQPAELGDSAMYLCASSLAKRNSGVSYNEQFFGPGTRLTVL.

This clonotype was seen more than once but under ten times. The rearrangement joins TRBV4-1 to TRBJ2-5; 8 bases are shared with TRBD2. CDR1 and CDR2 from the germline V gene are MGHRA and YSYEKL. This CDR3 spans 15 amino acids. Trimming removed 0 bases from V and 3 bases from J; junction bases left unmatched: 3. The CDR3 loop reads CASSQDGSGEETQYF. The DNA of the CDR3 is TGCGCCAGCAGCCAAGATGGTAGCGGGGAAGAGACCCAGTACTTC.

The chain carries TRBV7-3 and TRBJ1-2; D perhaps matches TRBD1 (5 bases). With 1 base removed from V and 8 bases from J, the gap between germline ends came to 14 bases. Germline CDR1 SGHTA, CDR2 FQGTGA. This CDR3 is built from 14 residues. This CDR3 reads CASSLNFRDGGYTF. DNA for the CDR3: TGTGCCAGCAGCTTAAATTTCAGGGACGGGGGCTACACCTTC. Complete variable domain (other parts from reference TRBV7-3 and TRBJ1-2): GAGVSQTPSNKVTEKGKYVELRCDPISGHTALYWYRQSLGQGPEFLIYFQGTGAADDSGLPNDRFFAVRPEGSVSTLKIQRTERGDSAVYLCASSLNFRDGGYTFGSGTRLTVV.

Many counts were recorded for this clonotype. CDR3 DNA sequence: TGTGCCAGCAGTCTCGGGGACGACACAGATACGCAGTATTTT. The encoded protein is CASSLGDDTDTQYF. The genes are TRBV2 and TRBJ2-3; the D gene could be TRBD1 or TRBD2 (5 bases each). Trimming shortened V by 5 bases and J by 2 bases, and 11 bases separated the two germline ends. Germline-derived CDR1 and CDR2 are SNHLY and FYNNEI. The CDR3 is made up of 14 amino acids.

This clonotype was recorded at least ten times. The chain uses TRBV5-6 and TRBJ2-2; tentatively, D is TRBD1 (5 bases). The CDR3 is 13 amino acids. Trimming pared 3 bases from V and 6 bases from J, leaving 9 bases between. Per the germline V gene, CDR1 is SGHDT and CDR2 is YYEEEE. CDR3: CASSWGQAGELFF. CDR3 coding DNA: TGTGCCAGCAGCTGGGGCCAAGCCGGGGAGCTGTTTTTT.

The V and J genes are TRBV30 and TRBJ2-5; possibly TRBD2 for D (6 bases). Germline assignment: CDR1 GTSNPN and CDR2 SVGIG (reference sequence). The CDR3 has 13 amino acids. V was pared by 7 bases and J by 1 base, with 13 bases between. The CDR3 spells CAFKAGGQETQYF. For the CDR3, the DNA is TGTGCCTTCAAAGCGGGCGGCCAAGAGACCCAGTACTTC.

This clonotype was observed at least ten times. The chain is built from TRBV10-3 and TRBJ1-5; D gene uncertain. CDR3 size: 17 residues. Deletions cut 0 bases from V and 0 bases from J, with 12 bases between. The germline CDR1 and CDR2 sequences are ENHRY and SYGVKD. CDR3 protein: CAISESAGRDSNQPQHF. The CDR3 DNA is TGTGCCATCAGTGAGTCAGCGGGGAGAGATAGCAATCAGCCCCAGCATTTT.

The genes are TRBV29-1 and TRBJ1-1, with D possibly matching TRBD1 (5 bases). Trimming removed 8 bases from V and 1 base from J, with 11 bases in between. CDR1 and CDR2 (germline): SQVTM, ANQGSEA. The CDR3 extends over 12 amino acids. CDR3 region: CSTNDRNTEAFF. The DNA of the CDR3 is TGCAGCACAAACGACAGGAACACTGAAGCTTTCTTT.

The sample holds many counts of this clonotype. V gene TRBV6-5 combines with J gene TRBJ2-2, with a tentative D call TRBD1 (6 bases). The germline gives CDR1 MNHEY, CDR2 SVGAGI. V lost 0 bases and J lost 6, with 8 bases in between. The CDR3 totals 14 residues. CDR3: CASSYSTGAGELFF. CDR3 nucleotides: TGTGCCAGCAGTTACTCGACAGGTGCCGGGGAGCTGTTTTTT.

This clonotype was found a few times. The V call is TRBV20-1, the J call TRBJ2-3, with D uncertain. Trimming took off 2 bases at V and 1 base at J, with 7 bases between the two ends. The CDR3 has 13 amino acids. Germline-derived CDR1 and CDR2 are DFQATT and SNEGSKA (reference sequence). CDR3 protein: CSARSVGTDTQYF. The CDR3 DNA is TGCAGTGCTAGATCGGTGGGCACAGATACGCAGTATTTT.

The chain employs TRBV28 and TRBJ2-7; 12 bases match TRBD2. The V segment lost 4 bases and the J segment 7 bases; nucleotides outside the gene matches: 14. CDR3 length equals 17 residues. The germline V gene encodes CDR1 MDHEN and CDR2 SYDVKM. The CDR3 loop is CASSYRTSGTFRGEQYF. The DNA for the CDR3 is TGTGCCAGCAGTTACCGGACTAGCGGGACCTTTAGAGGGGAGCAGTACTTC. Variable domain in full (rest from reference TRBV28 and TRBJ2-7): DVKVTQSSRYLVKRTGEKVFLECVQDMDHENMFWYRQDPGLGLRLIYFSYDVKMKEKGDIPEGYSVSREKKERFSLILESASTNQTSMYLCASSYRTSGTFRGEQYFGPGTRLTVT.

There are a few counts of this clonotype. This chain joins TRBV12-5 and TRBJ2-2, with 7 bases matching TRBD1. J gave up 7 bases and V 8 bases, and 7 bases lay outside the gene matches. The CDR3 runs 13 residues. Germline V gene sequence: CDR1 LGHNT, CDR2 FRNRAP. The CDR3 sequence: CASQQGRIGELFF. In nucleotides, the CDR3 is TGTGCTAGTCAACAGGGGCGTATCGGGGAGCTGTTTTTT. Looking up the rest from reference TRBV12-5 and TRBJ2-2 gives the full variable domain: DARVTQTPRHKVTEMGQEVTMRCQPILGHNTVFWYRQTMMQGLELLAYFRNRAPLDDSGMPKDRFSAEMPDATLATLKIQPSEPRDSAVYFCASQQGRIGELFFGEGSRLTVL.

This clonotype has a count of ten or more. V usage is TRBV19 and J usage is TRBJ2-7, with D maybe TRBD2 (6 bases). The CDR3 loop spans 15 amino acids. V was trimmed by 6 bases and J by 7 bases, leaving 22 bases between them. Germline V gene lookup returns CDR1 LNHDA and CDR2 SQIVND (reference sequence). The CDR3 DNA reads TGTGCCAGTAGGCCCGAGGCTGGGGACTCTAGGGAGCAGTACTTC. It codes for CASRPEAGDSREQYF.

The chain has TRBV9 and TRBJ1-1; tentatively, D is TRBD1 (5 bases). This CDR3 spans 15 amino acids. Trimming removed 0 bases at V and 4 bases at J, with 13 bases between. CDR1 SGDLS and CDR2 YYNGEE come from the germline V gene. CDR3 loop: CASSVGGGGSTEAFF. CDR3 in DNA: TGTGCCAGCAGCGTAGGCGGCGGGGGGAGCACTGAAGCTTTCTTT.